The rows below give T cell receptor beta chains drawn from one sample of a study of blood T cell repertoires in COVID-19. Clones were read by immunoSEQ multiplex PCR, and TCRdb kept only the in-frame ones, dropping some. The sample consists of roughly 230,000 clones, roughly 81% of them appearing once. The sequenced material came from peripheral blood. The receptors shown here come from a middle-aged man with acute or convalescent COVID-19. Both conserved end residues are part of each CDR3. The order of the fields is J gene, D gene, clone size, V gene, CDR3 protein, CDR3 DNA. D genes are given only for firm matches. The size entry is marked missing in some rows and otherwise reads once, few, many or a size class.

j_gene: TRBJ2-5; d_gene: TRBD2; abundance: -; v_gene: TRBV6-6; CDR3aa: CASSYAGGVETQYF; CDR3nt: TGTGCCAGCAGTTACGCCGGGGGGGTTGAGACCCAGTACTTC
j_gene: TRBJ2-1; d_gene: -; abundance: -; v_gene: TRBV25-1; CDR3aa: CASSAGGEQFF; CDR3nt: TGTGCCAGCAGTGCCGGGGGTGAGCAGTTCTTC
j_gene: TRBJ2-3; d_gene: TRBD2; abundance: -; v_gene: TRBV3-1/TRBV3-2; CDR3aa: CASSQAQRGFADTQYF; CDR3nt: TGTGCCAGCAGCCAAGCCCAGCGGGGATTCGCAGATACGCAGTATTTT
j_gene: TRBJ2-5; d_gene: TRBD2; abundance: -; v_gene: TRBV15; CDR3aa: CATSRSRGGPETQYF; CDR3nt: TGTGCCACCAGCAGATCACGGGGGGGCCCCGAGACCCAGTACTTC
j_gene: TRBJ1-1; d_gene: -; abundance: -; v_gene: TRBV7-3; CDR3aa: CASSLGGEAFF; CDR3nt: TGTGCCAGCAGCTTAGGGGGGGAAGCTTTCTTT
j_gene: TRBJ2-3; d_gene: -; abundance: -; v_gene: TRBV5-1; CDR3aa: CASSLRTSYTDTQYF; CDR3nt: TGCGCCAGCAGCCTCAGGACATCGTACACAGATACGCAGTATTTT
j_gene: TRBJ2-3; d_gene: -; abundance: -; v_gene: TRBV29-1; CDR3aa: CSVNGLWGDTDTQYF; CDR3nt: TGCAGCGTAAACGGCCTGTGGGGGGACACAGATACGCAGTATTTT
j_gene: TRBJ2-5; d_gene: -; abundance: -; v_gene: TRBV7-7; CDR3aa: CASNCGTRHYQETQYF; CDR3nt: TGTGCCAGCAACTGCGGGACTCGACATTACCAAGAGACCCAGTACTTC
j_gene: TRBJ2-7; d_gene: TRBD2; abundance: once; v_gene: TRBV28; CDR3aa: CASSLPLAGGSYEQYF; CDR3nt: TGTGCCAGCAGTCTTCCTTTGGCGGGGGGCTCCTACGAGCAGTACTTC
j_gene: TRBJ2-3; d_gene: TRBD2; abundance: few; v_gene: TRBV28; CDR3aa: CASSGTSGGTDTQYF; CDR3nt: TGTGCCAGCAGTGGGACTAGCGGGGGCACAGATACGCAGTATTTT
j_gene: TRBJ2-5; d_gene: -; abundance: -; v_gene: TRBV3-1/TRBV3-2; CDR3aa: CASSGGLSQETQYF; CDR3nt: TGTGCCAGCAGTGGAGGTCTTTCCCAAGAGACCCAGTACTTC
j_gene: TRBJ2-1; d_gene: TRBD2; abundance: few; v_gene: TRBV7-2; CDR3aa: CASSFETSGGQFF; CDR3nt: TGTGCCAGCAGCTTCGAGACTAGCGGGGGACAGTTCTTC
j_gene: TRBJ1-6; d_gene: TRBD1; abundance: few; v_gene: TRBV7-9; CDR3aa: CASARGGQGDYSPLHF; CDR3nt: TGTGCCAGCGCTAGGGGTGGGCAGGGGGATTATTCACCCCTCCACTTT
j_gene: TRBJ1-1; d_gene: TRBD1; abundance: -; v_gene: TRBV6-2/TRBV6-3; CDR3aa: CASSLEGARRTEAFF; CDR3nt: TGTGCCAGCAGTCTCGAGGGGGCGCGGAGGACTGAAGCTTTCTTT
j_gene: TRBJ2-7; d_gene: -; abundance: -; v_gene: TRBV9; CDR3aa: CASSVNELSSYEQYF; CDR3nt: TGTGCCAGCAGCGTCAACGAGTTGAGCTCCTACGAGCAGTACTTC
j_gene: TRBJ1-1; d_gene: -; abundance: -; v_gene: TRBV28; CDR3aa: CAATGGGGTEAFF; CDR3nt: TGTGCCGCGACCGGCGGGGGGGGCACTGAAGCTTTCTTT
j_gene: TRBJ1-1; d_gene: -; abundance: -; v_gene: TRBV19; CDR3aa: CASSLTDRNTEAFF; CDR3nt: TGTGCCAGTAGTCTAACCGACAGGAACACTGAAGCTTTCTTT